A selection of T cell receptor beta chains follows, all from one sample in a study of cytomegalovirus exposure and HLA in healthy donors. TCRdb keeps only in-frame clones here, not all; method: immunoSEQ multiplex PCR. Of around 150,000 clones in the sample, roughly 79% are singletons; the top ten hold around 0.98%. Sequencing was carried out using PBMCs. The receptor source for this set is a woman between 45 and 65 years old in good health and CMV-seropositive. Each CDR3 is given with its conserved first and last residue.

v_call: TRBV7-9; cdr3_length: 15; cdr3_aa: CASSLVGYPYNEQFF
v_call: TRBV19; cdr3_length: 16; cdr3_aa: CASSPRTSGRGNEQFF
v_call: TRBV6-5; cdr3_length: 13; cdr3_aa: CAGLPGVGTEAFF
v_call: TRBV4-1; cdr3_length: 15; cdr3_aa: CASSQESGPTRDTFF
v_call: TRBV28; cdr3_length: 16; cdr3_aa: CASSWGGNYQNSPLHF
v_call: TRBV7-2; cdr3_length: 17; cdr3_aa: CASSFLNYRDSSYEQYF
v_call: TRBV5-6; cdr3_length: 13; cdr3_aa: CASSLAEDQPQHF
v_call: TRBV7-2; cdr3_length: 15; cdr3_aa: CASSSQGTEGNTIYF
v_call: TRBV6-5; cdr3_length: 14; cdr3_aa: CASSPRGLGETQYF
v_call: TRBV10-3; cdr3_length: 15; cdr3_aa: CAISESQGARTEAFF
v_call: TRBV4-1; cdr3_length: 16; cdr3_aa: CASSQDWARVTLEQYF
v_call: TRBV10-1; cdr3_length: 14; cdr3_aa: CASRSAGHEKTQYF
v_call: TRBV2; cdr3_length: 15; cdr3_aa: CASKSLDDSQETQYF
v_call: TRBV7-7; cdr3_length: 13; cdr3_aa: CASSSTNTGELFF
v_call: TRBV4-1; cdr3_length: 14; cdr3_aa: CASSLTGGKDGYTF
v_call: TRBV6-1; cdr3_length: 16; cdr3_aa: CASSESSGQGFEKLFF
v_call: TRBV5-5; cdr3_length: 15; cdr3_aa: CASSLLAGGNTEAFF
v_call: TRBV27; cdr3_length: 13; cdr3_aa: CASSLSLAGEQYF
v_call: TRBV28; cdr3_length: 14; cdr3_aa: CASRDGQNTGELFF
v_call: TRBV11-2; cdr3_length: 13; cdr3_aa: CASSLLGNTEAFF
v_call: TRBV28; cdr3_length: 12; cdr3_aa: CASTLKGGRAFF
v_call: TRBV7-8; cdr3_length: 16; cdr3_aa: CASSRITGTSGNTIYF
v_call: TRBV7-2; cdr3_length: 16; cdr3_aa: CASSPRLAGEKNIQYF
v_call: TRBV7-2; cdr3_length: 15; cdr3_aa: CASSLAWDSSYEQYF
v_call: TRBV4-2; cdr3_length: 15; cdr3_aa: CASSQDVEVSSPLHF
v_call: TRBV30; cdr3_length: 12; cdr3_aa: CAWDGGKGEQFF
v_call: TRBV5-1; cdr3_length: 15; cdr3_aa: CASSRGLAGEDTQYF